Each of the 12 T cell receptor beta chains below was sequenced from the same sample in a study of circulating tumor DNA in untreated peripheral T-cell lymphoma. TCRdb's copy holds only in-frame clones and misses some; the assay was immunoSEQ multiplex PCR. Among several thousand clones listed, about 82% were seen once. What was sequenced was tumor tissue. These receptor sequences come from a human donor with peripheral T-cell lymphoma.

The chain couples TRBV30 to TRBJ2-1; D is unclear. The CDR3 length is 14 residues. CDR1 is GTSNPN and CDR2 is SVGIG in the germline V gene (reference sequence). Trimming pared 3 bases from V and 0 bases from J, leaving 9 bases between. CDR3 sequence reads: CAWRPESSYNEQFF. The CDR3 coding sequence is TGTGCCTGGAGACCAGAGAGCTCCTACAATGAGCAGTTCTTC.

This rearrangement joins TRBV12-5 to TRBJ2-1; D is unclear. The CDR3 is 13 amino acids. Germline CDR1 reads LGHNT; CDR2 reads FRNRAP. The V gene lost 1 base and the J gene lost 7 bases, with 8 bases spanning the gap. The CDR3 coding sequence is TGTGCTAGTGGTTTGGACAACGTGAATGAGCAGTTCTTC. Protein product: CASGLDNVNEQFF.

This clone was counted a single time. The V call is TRBV15, the J call TRBJ1-1; D call uncertain. Germline V lookup: CDR1 LNHNV, CDR2 YYDKDF (reference sequence). Deletions cut 0 bases from V and 1 base from J, with 6 bases between. This CDR3 region has 14 residues. DNA for the CDR3: TGTGCCACCAGCAGAGACCCATCGAACACTGAAGCTTTCTTT. Its translation: CATSRDPSNTEAFF.

This chain connects TRBV19 to TRBJ1-5; no clear D gene. Germline lookup yields CDR1 LNHDA and CDR2 SQIVND (reference sequence). The germline V and J ends were trimmed by 1 base and 7 bases, with 14 bases remaining between them. The CDR3 sequence is 15 residues long. For the CDR3, the DNA is TGTGCCAGTAGTATAGGCGGTCGTTTCCAACAGCCCCAGCATTTT. This gives the protein CASSIGGRFQQPQHF.

The chain carries TRBV18 and TRBJ2-1, with 7 bases aligning to TRBD1. Germline V gene lookup returns CDR1 KGHSH and CDR2 LQKENI. With 6 bases clipped from V and 2 bases from J, the junction kept 7 bases outside the gene matches. CDR3 size: 15 residues. The CDR3 loop reads CASSPGTVTYNEQFF. CDR3 DNA sequence: TGTGCCAGCTCCCCCGGGACAGTCACCTACAATGAGCAGTTCTTC.

Turning to this clone: An end of the junction differs from the germline gene, which may be a read error. V usage is TRBV6-4 and J usage is TRBJ2-2; the D gene is possibly TRBD2 (5 bases). There are 15 residues in the CDR3. Germline V lookup: CDR1 MRHNA, CDR2 SNTAGT. CDR3 nucleotides: TGTGCCAGCAGTTGGATCCCGGCGGGCACCGAGGAGCTGTTTTTT. Translated, it gives CASSWIPAGTEELFF.

This clone was observed a single time. The V call is TRBV19, the J call TRBJ1-4; the match to TRBD1 covers 7 bases. The V gene end was trimmed by 5 bases and the J gene end by 8 bases; junction bases not matched to a gene: 11. Germline CDR1 reads LNHDA; CDR2 reads SQIVND (reference sequence). The CDR3 sequence is 15 residues long. CDR3 in amino acids: CASSVTRDSIEKLFF. CDR3 bases: TGTGCCAGTAGTGTGACCCGGGACAGCATCGAAAAACTGTTTTTT.

The chain has TRBV11-3 and TRBJ1-3; D may be TRBD1 (6 bases). The CDR3 covers 16 residues. Germline-derived CDR1 and CDR2 are SGHNT and YENEEA. Between the trimmed V and J ends, which lost 5 bases and 3 bases, there was a span of 17 bases. Here the CDR3 reads CASSPLNRVVGNTIYF. DNA for the CDR3: TGTGCCAGCAGCCCTCTGAACAGGGTTGTTGGAAACACCATATATTTT. Complete variable domain (other parts from reference TRBV11-3 and TRBJ1-3): EAGVVQSPRYKIIEKKQPVAFWCNPISGHNTLYWYLQNLGQGPELLIRYENEEAVDDSQLPKDRFSAERLKGVDSTLKIQPAELGDSAVYLCASSPLNRVVGNTIYFGEGSWLTVV.

This clone was recorded only once. The chain employs TRBV18 and TRBJ1-1; no clear D gene. Trimming removed 3 bases from V and 5 bases from J, with 7 bases in between. The CDR3 has 12 amino acids. Germline V gene data show CDR1 as KGHSH and CDR2 as LQKENI. This CDR3 is CASSPGRTEAFF. In nucleotides, the CDR3 is TGTGCCAGCTCACCCGGTAGGACTGAAGCTTTCTTT.

This sequence joins TRBV18 and TRBJ2-1; D assignment may be TRBD1 or TRBD2 (5 bases each). Germline assignment: CDR1 KGHSH and CDR2 LQKENI. V dropped 0 bases and J dropped 7 bases, with 10 bases sitting between them. The CDR3 extends over 14 amino acids. The CDR3 DNA reads as TGTGCCAGCTCACCACCGGGGCCGGGGAATGAGCAGTTCTTC. Protein: CASSPPGPGNEQFF.

DNA for the CDR3: TGTGCCAGCAGTGAGAAGGGGATAGCGAACACCGGGGAGCTGTTTTTT. Translation: CASSEKGIANTGELFF. The chain carries TRBV25-1 and TRBJ2-2, with D possibly matching TRBD1 (5 bases). V lost 3 bases, J lost 0 bases, and 11 bases lay in between. The CDR3 sequence is 16 residues long. The germline V gene encodes CDR1 MGHDK and CDR2 SYGVNS.

The chain joins TRBV12-5 to TRBJ1-1, with no clear D. Germline CDR1 reads LGHNT; CDR2 reads FRNRAP. CDR3 size: 11 residues. The CDR3 nucleotides are TGTGCCAGCACCCGGGGTACTGAAGCTTTCTTT. It is translated as CASTRGTEAFF.